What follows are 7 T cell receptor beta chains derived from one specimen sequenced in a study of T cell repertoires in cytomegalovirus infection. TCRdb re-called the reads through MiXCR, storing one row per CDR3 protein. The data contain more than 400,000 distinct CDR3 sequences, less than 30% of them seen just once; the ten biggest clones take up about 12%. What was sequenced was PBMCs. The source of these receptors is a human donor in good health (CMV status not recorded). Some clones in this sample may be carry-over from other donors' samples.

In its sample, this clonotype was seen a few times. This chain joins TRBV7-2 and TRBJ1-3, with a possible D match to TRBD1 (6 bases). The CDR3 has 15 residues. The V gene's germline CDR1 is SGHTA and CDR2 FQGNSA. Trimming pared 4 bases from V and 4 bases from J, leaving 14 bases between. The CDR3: CASSSRGGRGNTIYF. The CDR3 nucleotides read TGTGCCAGCAGCTCCCGAGGGGGGAGGGGAAACACCATATATTTT.

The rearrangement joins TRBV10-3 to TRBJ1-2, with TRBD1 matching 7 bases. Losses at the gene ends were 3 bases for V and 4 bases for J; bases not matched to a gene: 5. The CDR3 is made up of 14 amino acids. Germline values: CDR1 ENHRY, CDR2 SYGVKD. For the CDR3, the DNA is TGTGCCATCAGTGAACAGGGGTACGCCTATGGCTACACCTTC. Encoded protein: CAISEQGYAYGYTF.

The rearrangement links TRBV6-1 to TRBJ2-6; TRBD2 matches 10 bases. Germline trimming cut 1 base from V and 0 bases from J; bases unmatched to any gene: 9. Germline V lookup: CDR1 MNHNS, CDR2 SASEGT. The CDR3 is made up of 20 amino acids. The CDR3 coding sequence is TGTGCCAGCAGTGAAGGATCTAGCGGGAGACAGCTCTCTGGGGCCAACGTCCTGACTTTC. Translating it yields CASSEGSSGRQLSGANVLTF.

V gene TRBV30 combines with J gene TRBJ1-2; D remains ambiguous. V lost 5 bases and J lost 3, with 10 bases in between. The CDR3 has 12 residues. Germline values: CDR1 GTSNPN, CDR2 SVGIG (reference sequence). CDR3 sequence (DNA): TGTGCCTGGGTCGGGCGGTACTATGGCTACACCTTC. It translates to CAWVGRYYGYTF.

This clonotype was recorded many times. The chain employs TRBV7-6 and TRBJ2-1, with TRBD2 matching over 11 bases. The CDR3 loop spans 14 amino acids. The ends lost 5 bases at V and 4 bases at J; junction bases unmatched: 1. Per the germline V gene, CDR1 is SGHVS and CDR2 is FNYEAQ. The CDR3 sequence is CASSGTSGYNEQFF. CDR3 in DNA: TGTGCCAGCAGCGGGACTAGCGGTTACAATGAGCAGTTCTTC.

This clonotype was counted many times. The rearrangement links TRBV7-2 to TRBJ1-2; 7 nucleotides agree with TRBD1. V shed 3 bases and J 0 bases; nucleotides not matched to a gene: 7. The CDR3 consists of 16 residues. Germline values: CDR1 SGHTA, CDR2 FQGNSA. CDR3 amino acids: CASSLVPGGTNYGYTF. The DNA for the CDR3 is TGTGCCAGCAGCTTGGTCCCAGGGGGTACTAACTATGGCTACACCTTC.

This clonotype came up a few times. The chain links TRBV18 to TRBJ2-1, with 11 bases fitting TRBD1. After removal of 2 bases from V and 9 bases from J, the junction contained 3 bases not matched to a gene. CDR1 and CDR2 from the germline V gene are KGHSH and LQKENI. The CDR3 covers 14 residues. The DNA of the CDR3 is TGTGCCAGCTCACCATTAGGACAGGGGGCTGAGCAGTTCTTC. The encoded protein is CASSPLGQGAEQFF.